The TCR beta chain described here comes from a study of blood T cell repertoires in COVID-19. Only in-frame clones appear in the TCRdb table, and some are missing; sequencing was by immunoSEQ multiplex PCR. This sample yields about 180,000 clones, of which around three quarters are seen a single time; about 6.5% belongs to the top ten. Germline lookup yields CDR1 LNHDA and CDR2 SQIVND (reference sequence). This CDR3 region has 14 residues. V gave up 1 base and J gave up 0 bases, with 6 bases separating them. The chain joins TRBV19 to TRBJ1-1; D is uncertain. Material: peripheral blood. The receptor was isolated from a man aged 65 to 85 with active or convalescent COVID-19. The CDR3: CASSIVSVNTEAFF. The CDR3 nucleotides are TGTGCCAGTAGTATAGTGTCGGTGAACACTGAAGCTTTCTTT. The full variable domain, completed using reference TRBV19 and TRBJ1-1, is DGGITQSPKYLFRKEGQNVTLSCEQNLNHDAMYWYRQDPGQGLRLIYYSQIVNDFQKGDIAEGYSVSREKKESFPLTVTSAQKNPTAFYLCASSIVSVNTEAFFGQGTRLTVV.